Presented here are 20 T cell receptor beta chains from one specimen sequenced in a study of blood T cell repertoires in COVID-19. Repertoires were generated with immunoSEQ multiplex PCR, while TCRdb's copy carries only in-frame clones and drops some. The table records some 150,000 clones, roughly 80% of them present only once. The sequenced sample was peripheral blood. The receptors were gathered from a woman aged 40 to 50 with active or convalescent COVID-19.

V is TRBV28 and J is TRBJ1-6; D not certain. The germline V and J ends were trimmed by 2 bases and 7 bases, with 12 bases remaining between them. This CDR3 contains 15 residues. From germline, CDR1 is MDHEN and CDR2 SYDVKM. The CDR3 nucleotides read TGTGCCAGCAGTTTAATCCCGAACACAAATTCACCCCTCCACTTT. Translating it yields CASSLIPNTNSPLHF.

The chain recombines TRBV5-1 with TRBJ1-1; no reliable D call. The V gene's germline CDR1 is SGHRS and CDR2 YFSETQ. V dropped 1 base and J dropped 11 bases, with 9 bases sitting between them. CDR3 size: 11 residues. CDR3 loop: CASSLSGFAFF. Written as DNA, the CDR3 is TGCGCCAGCAGCTTGAGCGGGTTCGCTTTCTTT.

This clone was counted a few times. This chain joins TRBV19 and TRBJ2-3, with D perhaps matching TRBD2 (6 bases). The CDR3 totals 13 residues. Trimming took off 6 bases at V and 2 bases at J, with 9 bases between the two ends. The germline gives CDR1 LNHDA, CDR2 SQIVND (reference sequence). CDR3 residues: CASSGRYTDTQYF. The CDR3 DNA is TGTGCCAGTAGCGGGAGATACACAGATACGCAGTATTTT.

This sequence joins TRBV5-1 and TRBJ2-7; 8 bases are a match to TRBD1. Germline CDR1 and CDR2: SGHRS and YFSETQ. Trimming took 3 bases from V and 5 from J; bases not matched to a gene: 7. The CDR3 loop spans 14 amino acids. In DNA form, the CDR3 reads TGCGCCAGCAGCTGGGGACAGGTTGACGACGAGCAGTACTTC. Its translation: CASSWGQVDDEQYF.

The CDR3 coding sequence is TGCAGCGCTCTAAAAGGACAGGGGGCGGGAGAGCAGTACTTC. Protein product: CSALKGQGAGEQYF. The chain has TRBV29-1 and TRBJ2-7; 11 positions agree with TRBD1. This CDR3 region has 14 residues. The V segment lost 7 bases and the J segment 7 bases; nucleotides outside the gene matches: 12. Germline V lookup: CDR1 SQVTM, CDR2 ANQGSEA.

V is TRBV5-1 and J is TRBJ1-3; unclear D gene. Germline CDR1 and CDR2: SGHRS and YFSETQ. The CDR3 has 17 amino acids. V was pared by 0 bases and J by 1 base, with 14 bases between. The CDR3 DNA is TGCGCCAGCAGCTTGGATTGGGTGGGCCGGTCTGGAAACACCATATATTTT. Protein sequence: CASSLDWVGRSGNTIYF.

The rearrangement uses TRBV5-3 and TRBJ2-7; 9 bases fit TRBD2. TRBV5-3 is filed as an ORF, its function uncertain. J lost 2 bases, V lost 4 bases, and 13 bases had no gene match. This CDR3 spans 17 amino acids. The CDR3 spells CARSPMAAGGPPYEQYF. The CDR3 DNA is TGTGCCAGAAGCCCCATGGCGGCGGGGGGGCCTCCCTACGAGCAGTACTTC.

The chain combines TRBV4-2 with TRBJ1-5, with TRBD1 matching 10 bases. Looked up from germline, CDR1 is LGHNA and CDR2 is YNFKEQ. J lost 2 bases, V lost 0 bases, and 1 base had no gene match. This CDR3 has 16 amino acids. CDR3 coding DNA: TGTGCCAGCAGCCAAGAGACAGGGGGCCGCAATCAGCCCCAGCATTTT. Translated: CASSQETGGRNQPQHF.

Regarding this clone: Sequence at one end of the junction differs from germline and may be a read error. The chain uses TRBV29-1 and TRBJ1-6; D call uncertain. The CDR3 sequence is 10 residues long. Looked up from germline, CDR1 is SQVTM and CDR2 is ANQGSEA. The CDR3 DNA follows: TGCAGACTCCTACTCTTACCCTTCCACTTT. Encoded protein: CRLLLLPFHF.

The chain joins TRBV3-1 (or the pseudogene TRBV3-2) to TRBJ2-5; 7 bases are shared with TRBD1. The J segment lost 2 bases and the V segment lost 10 bases, leaving 10 bases of the junction unmatched. This CDR3 region has 14 residues. Germline CDR1 reads LGHDT; CDR2 reads YNNKEL (reference sequence). CDR3 in amino acids: CATGLRDRQETQYF. The CDR3 DNA is TGTGCCACCGGCCTCAGGGACAGACAAGAGACCCAGTACTTC.

The chain carries TRBV25-1 and TRBJ2-7; 7 nucleotides agree with TRBD1. V lost 6 bases, J lost 0 bases, and 11 bases stayed unmatched. The CDR3 length is 16 residues. Germline values: CDR1 MGHDK, CDR2 SYGVNS. CDR3 region: CASRGLTGPLSYEQYF. The CDR3 region has the DNA TGTGCCAGCAGGGGATTGACAGGGCCCCTCTCCTACGAGCAGTACTTC.

J is TRBJ2-1 and V is TRBV11-3; D not certain. With 4 bases removed from V and 5 bases from J, the gap between germline ends came to 3 bases. The CDR3 contains 11 residues. From germline, CDR1 is SGHNT and CDR2 YENEEA. This CDR3 reads CASSSDNEQFF. CDR3 nucleotides: TGTGCCAGCAGCTCAGACAATGAGCAGTTCTTC.

V gene TRBV20-1 combines with J gene TRBJ2-3; tentative D call: TRBD2 (6 bases). The CDR3 has 11 residues. From germline, CDR1 is DFQATT and CDR2 SNEGSKA (reference sequence). The germline V and J ends were trimmed by 6 bases and 11 bases, with 15 bases remaining between them. CDR3: CSARRAPQQYF. CDR3 coding DNA: TGCAGTGCCAGGAGGGCCCCCCAGCAGTATTTT.

The chain uses TRBV30 and TRBJ1-6; D unclear. Germline-derived CDR1 and CDR2 are GTSNPN and SVGIG (reference sequence). The CDR3 loop spans 14 amino acids. V was pared by 0 bases and J by 8 bases, with 11 bases between. The CDR3 sequence: CAWSVGSHYSPLHF. The CDR3 nucleotides read TGTGCCTGGAGTGTGGGCAGCCATTATTCACCCCTCCACTTT.

The chain couples TRBV5-1 to TRBJ1-1; TRBD1 matches at 10 bases. The V and J ends lost 5 bases and 6 bases, in that order; junction bases with no gene match: 10. CDR1 is SGHRS, CDR2 YFSETQ, per germline. The CDR3 extends over 15 amino acids. CDR3 sequence: CASRGDRGSFAEAFF. The DNA for the CDR3 is TGCGCCAGCAGGGGGGACAGGGGTTCGTTCGCTGAAGCTTTCTTT.

The chain recombines TRBV10-3 with TRBJ2-2; TRBD2 matches at 12 bases. The CDR3 has 15 amino acids. CDR1 is ENHRY, CDR2 SYGVKD, per germline. V gave up 6 bases and J gave up 6 bases; unmatched junction bases: 5. CDR3 bases: TGTGCCATCAGACGGACTAGCGGGATCGCCGGGGAGCTGTTTTTT. It translates to CAIRRTSGIAGELFF.

This chain connects TRBV18 to TRBJ2-1; D may be TRBD2 (5 bases). CDR3 length: 17 amino acids. Trimming removed 1 base from V and 7 bases from J, with 20 bases in between. In germline, CDR1 is KGHSH, CDR2 LQKENI. CDR3 nucleotide sequence: TGTGCCAGCTCACCACTCAGATCAGCGGCCTCGGGGAATGAGCAGTTCTTC. As protein: CASSPLRSAASGNEQFF.

The J gene is TRBJ1-2, the V gene TRBV18, with D unresolved. The CDR3 length is 12 residues. The germline V gene has CDR1 KGHSH and CDR2 LQKENI. V lost 2 bases, J lost 7 bases, and 8 bases lay in between. CDR3 amino acids: CASSPRGSGYTF. The CDR3 nucleotides are TGTGCCAGCTCACCAAGAGGGTCTGGCTACACCTTC.

The chain uses TRBV4-2 and TRBJ1-4; the D gene is possibly TRBD1 (6 bases). Trimming cost V 3 bases and J 8 bases, with 22 bases left between them. The germline V gene has CDR1 LGHNA and CDR2 YNFKEQ. The length of the CDR3 is 17 residues. CDR3: CASSQKGSAGVREKLFF. CDR3 coding DNA: TGTGCCAGCAGCCAGAAGGGAAGCGCAGGGGTCAGGGAAAAACTGTTTTTT.

This clone was detected once. The rearrangement links TRBV29-1 to TRBJ1-5, with 11 positions matching TRBD1. Germline CDR1 and CDR2: SQVTM and ANQGSEA. The CDR3 sequence is 14 residues long. V lost 6 bases and J lost 7; bases outside the gene matches: 8. CDR3 sequence: CSVSGQGAGQPQHF. The DNA for the CDR3 is TGCAGCGTGTCCGGACAGGGGGCGGGACAGCCCCAGCATTTT.